This paragraph covers one TCR beta chain sequence. Its cognate antigen has yet to be identified. Qualities for individual bases were not recorded, and no much larger clone is one base off. The sample comes from a study of OX40 agonist ivuxolimab in advanced cancers. In terms of the full investigation: Ivuxolimab, which targeted the costimulatory receptor OX40 (CD134), was an agonistic, fully human IgG2 monoclonal antibody. Intravenous ivuxolimab was administered to patients every 2 weeks at six dose levels: 0.01, 0.1, 0.3, 1.5, 3 and 10 mg/kg. Among the 50 to 55 dose-escalation patients, around 19 had hepatocellular carcinoma, 15 or so melanoma, 9 renal cell carcinoma and 9 head and neck cancer. In the dose-escalation cohort, 82.7% of patients were male, and the mean age was around 60 years, with a range of roughly 20 to 79. Patients were allowed to have had prior anti-PD-1, anti-PD-L1 or anti-CTLA-4 therapy, and around 43% of the dose-escalation patients had been treated with checkpoint inhibitors. Three dose-escalation patients achieved partial responses, one with hepatocellular carcinoma and two with cutaneous melanoma. Peripheral TCRbeta sequencing was intended to test whether TCR sequence diversity was altered and clonal T-cell expansion was caused by ivuxolimab. The paper reports the monotherapy dose-escalation portion (N of about 47 patients) of the phase I ivuxolimab trial. The paper's findings and limits, for the study overall: At doses of 0.1 to 3.0 mg/kg, clonal expansion of both CD4+ and CD8+ T cells in blood was seen between baseline and week 6. Antigen specificity was not determined for the clonally expanded peripheral T cells. After ivuxolimab, CD8+ T cells had more expanded clones than CD4+ T cells on average. Partial responders in the 0.1-3.0 mg/kg groups had among the lowest normalized peripheral clonal expansion, especially among CD8+ T cells. Low levels of normalized T-cell clonal expansion were also seen in some nonresponding patients.

For sequencing of the TCRbeta CDR3 region, genomic DNA was extracted from the sorted cells. The immunoSEQ Assay was used for sequencing of TCRbeta CDR3 regions. Imported from immuneACCESS, the table was reduced by TCRdb to in-frame sequences with V and J called. These copies leave out some clones; in studies compared against another copy, an unresolved V gene accounts for under half, and the cause of the remainder is not known. This sample holds tens of thousands of clones; around 86% were observed only once. The ten biggest clones cover about 1.9% of the sample. The trial excluded patients who had a history of autoimmune disease or who were on systemic immunosuppression. In every dose cohort, peripheral blood was drawn for TCR sequencing at baseline, cycle 4 day 1, and cycle 7 day 1. The samples were drawn from a first-in-human, open-label, multicenter phase I dose-escalation trial of ivuxolimab. The trial enrolled adults with locally advanced or metastatic head and neck squamous cell, hepatocellular, melanoma or renal cell carcinoma. Before TCR sequencing, CD4+ and CD8+ T cells were separately sorted from peripheral blood.

The V and J ends are trimmed by 3 bases and 2 bases, leaving 14 bases between them. The CDR3 has 15 amino acids, counting the end cysteine and phenylalanine. Only the CDR3 region is kept as DNA, spanning 45 bases read in frame from base 1. The germline V gene (reference sequence) sets CDR1 to SGHNT and CDR2 to YYREEE. Specimen: CD4+ or CD8+ T cells sorted from blood, collected in a trial of the OX40 agonist ivuxolimab. The clonotype was recovered from an adult with an advanced solid tumor such as melanoma, head and neck, liver or kidney cancer. The chain is encoded by TRBV5-4 joined to TRBJ1-2; the D gene is unclear. Here is the DNA: TGTGCCAGCAGCTCCCAAATGGGAGGGAACTATGGCTACACCTTC. It codes for CASSSQMGGNYGYTF.